Ten or more counts support the clone carrying this T cell receptor beta chain. Time point indicated: pre-sensitization, week 0. Treatment defined: therapeutic diphenylcyclopropenone sensitization with weekly scalp DPC. People who gave samples had alopecia, were 18 to 70 years old, and were suitable for DPC. These data are taken from a study of human T cells and chemical hapten exposure. Study at large: Patch tests put 0.01% DPC on the upper back, read at 6 days.

The junction had 18 bases not matched to a gene; V was cut back by 5 bases and J by 2 bases. Germline V gives CDR1 SGHVS, CDR2 FQNEAQ. This CDR3 spans 18 amino acids. In the library, unique molecular identifiers were attached to individual cDNA molecules. One entry per CDR3 protein results from TCRdb running MiXCR on the RACE reads. The table includes some 330,000 distinct CDR3 sequences, around 5% detected once. The clonotype originates from a woman under 30 with alopecia areata. Some clones in this sample may be carry-over from other donors' samples. The source material was whole blood, sampled in connection with sensitization to the hapten diphenylcyclopropenone (DPC). This chain joins TRBV7-8 and TRBJ2-7, with 7 bases lining up with TRBD1. The CDR3 DNA reads TGTGCCAGCAGCCCCTACAGGATCCAGGGGGTCCGGACCTACGAGCAGTACTTC. Protein sequence: CASSPYRIQGVRTYEQYF.